A single TCR beta chain is shown here with its context. Its antigen is not identified. With V trimmed by 8 bases and J by 0 bases, 0 bases remained unmatched. CDR3 length: 13 residues. TCRdb independently ran MiXCR on the RT-PCR reads; one entry per CDR3 protein. The table shows about half a million distinct CDR3 sequences, with approximately 11% occurring only once. This record belongs to a study of response to subunit inactivated influenza vaccine. Broader study findings: It was the authors' suggestion that each seasonal influenza vaccination recruits few new T cells.

This specimen was PBMCs from blood, taken roughly 48 days after vaccination. The source is a man aged 45-65 years who received an inactivated influenza vaccine. J is TRBJ1-5 and V is TRBV12-3 or TRBV12-4; 8 bases are shared with TRBD1. The CDR3 DNA is TGTGCCAGCGACAGGGGTAGCAATCAGCCCCAGCATTTT. It codes for CASDRGSNQPQHF.